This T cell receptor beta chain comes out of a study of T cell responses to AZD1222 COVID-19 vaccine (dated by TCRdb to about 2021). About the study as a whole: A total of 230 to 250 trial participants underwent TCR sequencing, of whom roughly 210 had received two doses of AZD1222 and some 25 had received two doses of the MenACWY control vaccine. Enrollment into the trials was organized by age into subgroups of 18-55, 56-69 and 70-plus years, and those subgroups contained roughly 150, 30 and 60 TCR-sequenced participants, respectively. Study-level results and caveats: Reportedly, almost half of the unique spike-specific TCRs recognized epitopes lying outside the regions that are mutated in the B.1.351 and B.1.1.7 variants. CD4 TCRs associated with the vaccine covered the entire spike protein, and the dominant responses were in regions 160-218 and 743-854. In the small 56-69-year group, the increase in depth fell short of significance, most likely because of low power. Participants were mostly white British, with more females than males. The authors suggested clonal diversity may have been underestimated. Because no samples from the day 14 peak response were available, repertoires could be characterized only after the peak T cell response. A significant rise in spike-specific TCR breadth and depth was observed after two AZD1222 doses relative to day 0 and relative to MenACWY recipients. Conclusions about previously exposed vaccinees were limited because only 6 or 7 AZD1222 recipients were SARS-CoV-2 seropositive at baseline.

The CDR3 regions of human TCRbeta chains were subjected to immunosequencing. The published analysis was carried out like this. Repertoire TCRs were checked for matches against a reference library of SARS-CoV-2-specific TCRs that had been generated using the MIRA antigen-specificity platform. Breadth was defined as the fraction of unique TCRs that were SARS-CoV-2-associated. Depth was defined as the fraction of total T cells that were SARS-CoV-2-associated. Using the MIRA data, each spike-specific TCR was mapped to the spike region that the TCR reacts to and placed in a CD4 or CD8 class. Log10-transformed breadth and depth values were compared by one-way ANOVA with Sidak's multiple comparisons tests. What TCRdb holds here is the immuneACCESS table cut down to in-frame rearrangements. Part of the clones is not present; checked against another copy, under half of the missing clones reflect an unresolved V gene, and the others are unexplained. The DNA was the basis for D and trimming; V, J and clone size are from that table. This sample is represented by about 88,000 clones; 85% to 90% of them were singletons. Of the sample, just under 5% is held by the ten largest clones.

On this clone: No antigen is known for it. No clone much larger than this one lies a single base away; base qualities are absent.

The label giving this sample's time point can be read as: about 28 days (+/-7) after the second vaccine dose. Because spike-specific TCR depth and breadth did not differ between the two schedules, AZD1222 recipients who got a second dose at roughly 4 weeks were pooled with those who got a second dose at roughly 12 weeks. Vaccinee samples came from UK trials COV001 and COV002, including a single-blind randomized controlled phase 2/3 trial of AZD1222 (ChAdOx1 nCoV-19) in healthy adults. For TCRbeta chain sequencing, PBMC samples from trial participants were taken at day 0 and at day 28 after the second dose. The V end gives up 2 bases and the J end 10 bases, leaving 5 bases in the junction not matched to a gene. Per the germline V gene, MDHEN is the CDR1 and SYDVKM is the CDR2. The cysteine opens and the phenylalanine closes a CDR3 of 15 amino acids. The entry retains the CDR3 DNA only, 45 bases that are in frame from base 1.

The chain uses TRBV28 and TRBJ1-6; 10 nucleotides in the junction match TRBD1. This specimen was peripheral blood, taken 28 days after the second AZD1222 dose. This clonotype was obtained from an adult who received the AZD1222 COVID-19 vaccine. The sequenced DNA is TGTGCCAGCAGTTTACGGGGACAGGGGCGATCACCCCTCCACTTT. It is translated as CASSLRGQGRSPLHF.